Listed below are T cell receptor beta chains from one sample, sequenced in a study of T cells in Graves' hyperthyroidism and ophthalmopathy. TCRdb processed the multiplex PCR reads anew with MiXCR; each CDR3 protein has one entry. The sample lists around 300,000 distinct CDR3 sequences, about 15% occurring once. Sequencing was done on a sample of blood. These receptors were taken from a woman aged 45 to 65 with Graves' hyperthyroidism that later progressed to Graves' ophthalmopathy. Both conserved end residues are part of each CDR3. The D gene is left open where the match is weak. Part of the rows lack a size; the others show once, few, many or a class for expanded clones.

V,J,D,size,DNA,CDR3
TRBV15,TRBJ1-2,NA,many,TGTGCCACCAGCCCTCGGGGCAGGGAGGATGGCTACACCTTC,CATSPRGREDGYTF
TRBV29-1,TRBJ1-5,NA,few,TGCAGCGTTGTTGTTGGGTACAATCAGCCCCAGCATTTT,CSVVVGYNQPQHF
TRBV7-9,TRBJ1-1,NA,few,TGTGCCAGCAGCTTATCCAGGGAGACTTTCTTT,CASSLSRETFF
TRBV18,TRBJ2-3,TRBD1,many,TGTGCCAGCTCACAGGGGACAGTTTTCACAGATACGCAGTATTTT,CASSQGTVFTDTQYF
TRBV11-2,TRBJ2-7,TRBD2,many,TGTGCCAGCATGCCGGGGGGAGGGTCCTACGAGCAGTACTTC,CASMPGGGSYEQYF
TRBV10-2,TRBJ1-5,NA,many,TGCGCCAGCAGTGATTACTGGGGCAATCAGCCCCAGCATTTT,CASSDYWGNQPQHF
TRBV9,TRBJ2-2,NA,NA,TGTGCCAGCAGCGTAGCCGGAGCGAACACCGGGGAGCTGTTTTTT,CASSVAGANTGELFF
TRBV19,TRBJ1-5,NA,few,TGTGCCAGTAGTATTAGTCGACTGACCTCAAAGCCCCAGCATTTT,CASSISRLTSKPQHF
TRBV11-2,TRBJ2-3,TRBD2,many,TGTGCCAGCAGCCCCGTCCTAGGCGGGAGGTTTCGTGGAGATACGCAGTATTTT,CASSPVLGGRFRGDTQYF
TRBV10-3,TRBJ1-1,NA,NA,TGTGCCATCAGCCGAGACAGGAGAGGGGACACTGAAGCTTTCTTT,CAISRDRRGDTEAFF
TRBV6-4,TRBJ1-6,NA,many,TGTGCCAGCAGTGACAGGGGGAACTCACCCCTCCACTTT,CASSDRGNSPLHF
TRBV18,TRBJ1-3,TRBD1,few,TGTGCCAGCTCACCCCGGGACAGGGGGTCCGGAAACACCATATATTTT,CASSPRDRGSGNTIYF
TRBV6-8,TRBJ2-7,NA,many,TGTGCCAGCAGTTACGGGCGGGACGGGTACGAGCAGTACTTC,CASSYGRDGYEQYF
TRBV6-5,TRBJ2-1,NA,many,TGTGCCAGCAGTTACGCGGGTCTTGATGAGCAGTTCTTC,CASSYAGLDEQFF
TRBV20-1,TRBJ2-7,TRBD2,few,TGCAGTGCTAGACTAGCGGGACCCCCTGTAGCTTACGAGCAGTACTTC,CSARLAGPPVAYEQYF
TRBV6-1,TRBJ2-3,NA,few,TGTGCCAGCAGCCAACAGGGTATCTCAGATACGCAGTATTTT,CASSQQGISDTQYF
TRBV28,TRBJ2-1,NA,many,TGTGCCAGCAGTTTAAAGGCTGAGCAGTTCTTC,CASSLKAEQFF
TRBV20-1,TRBJ1-6,NA,many,TGCAGTGCCTCAAATAATTCACCCCTCCACTTT,CSASNNSPLHF
TRBV28,TRBJ2-1,NA,NA,TGTGCCAGCATTTCCGGCGGTCCCTCCTACAATGAGCAGTTCTTC,CASISGGPSYNEQFF
TRBV12-3/TRBV12-4,TRBJ1-1,NA,many,TGTGCCAGCACCAAGAGAAGGGGAAGGACTGAAGCTTTCTTT,CASTKRRGRTEAFF
TRBV2,TRBJ1-1,NA,many,TGTGCCAGCAGTCGAGGACAGAACACTGAAGCTTTCTTT,CASSRGQNTEAFF
TRBV20-1,TRBJ2-5,NA,many,TGCAGTGCTAGAGCCTCGCCGCCGTATCAGTACTTC,CSARASPPYQYF
TRBV28,TRBJ1-2,NA,many,TGTACCAGCAGTTTATCCAGGGACTACACCTTC,CTSSLSRDYTF
TRBV7-9,TRBJ1-4,TRBD1,few,TGTGCCAGCAGCTCCCAAGACAGGGTAGATGAAAAACTGTTTTTT,CASSSQDRVDEKLFF
TRBV12-3/TRBV12-4,TRBJ1-5,NA,many,TGTGCCAGCAGTCAACTCCAGGGCCCCCAGCATTTT,CASSQLQGPQHF
TRBV20-1,TRBJ2-3,TRBD2,many,TGCAGTGCTAGAGAGGGGGGGACCGGGAAGCGAGATACGCAGTATTTT,CSAREGGTGKRDTQYF
TRBV3-1,TRBJ2-3,NA,many,TGTGCCAGCAGCCACCGACAGTCCACAGATACGCAGTATTTT,CASSHRQSTDTQYF
TRBV3-1,TRBJ2-7,NA,many,TGTGCCAGCAGTAATACGCGGGGTAGCTCCTACGAGCAGTACTTC,CASSNTRGSSYEQYF
TRBV6-1,TRBJ1-2,NA,many,TGTGCCAGCACCGACAGTGTAGGCTATGGCTACACCTTC,CASTDSVGYGYTF
TRBV13,TRBJ2-1,TRBD2,many,TGTGCCAGCAGGCTGGGGAGGGCCGGGTTTGAGCAGTTCTTC,CASRLGRAGFEQFF
TRBV6-2/TRBV6-3,TRBJ1-1,NA,NA,TGTGCCAGCAGTTACGGGCAGGAGACTGAAGCTTTCTTT,CASSYGQETEAFF
TRBV20-1,TRBJ2-5,TRBD2,NA,TGCAGTGCTGACAACCAACTAGCGGGAGAGGAGACCCAGTACTTC,CSADNQLAGEETQYF
TRBV29-1,TRBJ2-3,TRBD2,many,TGCAGCGTCCAAGGACTAGCGGGAGGCACAGATACGCAGTATTTT,CSVQGLAGGTDTQYF
TRBV7-3,TRBJ1-1,NA,many,TGTGCCAGCAGCGCCCCGGGGGTGAACACTGAAGCTTTCTTT,CASSAPGVNTEAFF
TRBV20-1,TRBJ1-2,TRBD1,many,TGCAGTGCTAGAGTTTCGGACAGGGCCAACTATGGCTACACCTTC,CSARVSDRANYGYTF
TRBV7-9,TRBJ2-5,NA,many,TGTGCCAGCTATATGGGGGACCAAGAGACCCAGTACTTC,CASYMGDQETQYF
TRBV6-1,TRBJ2-7,NA,many,TGTGCCAGCAGCCCAGCAGGGATCTCCTACGAGCAGTACTTC,CASSPAGISYEQYF
TRBV20-1,TRBJ2-5,NA,few,TGCAGTGCTAGCTGGTGCCGGTACGAGACCCAGTACTTC,CSASWCRYETQYF
TRBV20-1,TRBJ1-2,NA,many,TGCAGTGCTAGAGATCTAAACGGCCGGGGCTATGGCTACACCTTC,CSARDLNGRGYGYTF
TRBV10-3,TRBJ2-7,NA,few,TGTGCCATCAGTGAGTCGGGTGGAGGGGGCTACGAGCAGTACTTC,CAISESGGGGYEQYF
TRBV18,TRBJ2-1,NA,many,TGTGCCAGCTCACCAAGGAGGTCAGATGAGCAGTTCTTC,CASSPRRSDEQFF
TRBV20-1,TRBJ2-3,NA,many,TGCAGTGCTAGCCCCTTTACAGATACGCAGTATTTT,CSASPFTDTQYF
TRBV12-3/TRBV12-4,TRBJ2-3,NA,many,TGTGCCAGCACTCCCACATACCGCACAGATACGCAGTATTTT,CASTPTYRTDTQYF
TRBV6-5,TRBJ2-1,TRBD2,many,TGTGCCAGCAGTTACGGGCTAGCGGGAGCCTTTGAGCAGTTCTTC,CASSYGLAGAFEQFF
TRBV7-9,TRBJ1-2,TRBD1,few,TGTGCCAGCAGCACCACGACAGGGGGCAGGAGAGGCTACACCTTC,CASSTTTGGRRGYTF
TRBV20-1,TRBJ2-2,TRBD2,many,TGCAGTGCTAGCGGGACTAGCGGGAGAGACACCGGGGAGCTGTTTTTT,CSASGTSGRDTGELFF
TRBV12-3/TRBV12-4,TRBJ1-5,TRBD1,many,TGTGCCAGCAGCCTCGACAGGGTTCAGCCCCAGCATTTT,CASSLDRVQPQHF
TRBV4-1,TRBJ2-1,TRBD2,few,TGCGCCAGCAGCCAAGGAGGGAGGGCCGGCTACAATGAGCAGTTCTTC,CASSQGGRAGYNEQFF
TRBV24-1,TRBJ2-2,NA,NA,TGTGCCACCAGTGACCCCAGGAGTAACACCGGGGAGCTGTTTTTT,CATSDPRSNTGELFF
TRBV10-3,TRBJ2-7,NA,many,TGTGCCATCAGGGACTCGAGCTCCTACGAGCAGTACTTC,CAIRDSSSYEQYF
TRBV20-1,TRBJ2-5,TRBD2,many,TGCAGTGCTAGGGGGGGACTAGCGGGAGAATGGGACCAAGAGACCCAGTACTTC,CSARGGLAGEWDQETQYF
TRBV5-1,TRBJ2-2,NA,many,TGCGCCAGCAGCTTGGACCCACAGAAGAACACCGGGGAGCTGTTTTTT,CASSLDPQKNTGELFF
TRBV28,TRBJ1-2,TRBD1,many,TGTGCCAGCAGCCTAGACAGGGGTTATGGCTACACCTTC,CASSLDRGYGYTF
TRBV19,TRBJ1-1,NA,few,TGTGCCAGTAGTATGGGGTTGGGGACTGAAGCTTTCTTT,CASSMGLGTEAFF
TRBV5-1,TRBJ1-4,NA,NA,TGCGCCAGCAGCTTGTGGTCAGGGGCTAATGAAAAACTGTTTTTT,CASSLWSGANEKLFF
TRBV12-3/TRBV12-4,TRBJ2-7,TRBD1,NA,TGTGCCAGCAGCCCGACAGGGGGAGGGTACGAGCAGTACTTC,CASSPTGGGYEQYF
TRBV5-1,TRBJ2-1,TRBD1,many,TGCGCCAGCAGCTTAAGTCCAGGGGGAGAAGGTAATGAGCAGTTCTTC,CASSLSPGGEGNEQFF
TRBV12-3/TRBV12-4,TRBJ1-5,NA,NA,TGTGCCAGCAGTTTGGAGGAAGGTTTCCAGCCCCAGCATTTT,CASSLEEGFQPQHF
TRBV18,TRBJ2-7,NA,many,TGTGCCAGCTCCCCGGACACGAGAACCTACGAGCAGTACTTC,CASSPDTRTYEQYF
TRBV27,TRBJ2-7,NA,many,TGTGCCAGCACCCCCCGGACGGGGGCCTACGAGCAGTACTTC,CASTPRTGAYEQYF